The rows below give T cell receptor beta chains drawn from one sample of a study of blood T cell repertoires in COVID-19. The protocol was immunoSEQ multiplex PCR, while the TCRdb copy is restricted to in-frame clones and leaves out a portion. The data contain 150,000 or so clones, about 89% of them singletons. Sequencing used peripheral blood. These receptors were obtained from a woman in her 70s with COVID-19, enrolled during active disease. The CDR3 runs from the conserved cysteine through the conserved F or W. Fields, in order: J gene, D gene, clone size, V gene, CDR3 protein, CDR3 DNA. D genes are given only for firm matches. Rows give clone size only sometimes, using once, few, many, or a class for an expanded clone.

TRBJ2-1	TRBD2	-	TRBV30	CAWSLGGGGLDEQFF	TGTGCCTGGAGCCTTGGCGGGGGGGGCTTGGATGAGCAGTTCTTC
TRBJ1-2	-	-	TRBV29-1	CSVDGGGSEGYTF	TGCAGCGTTGACGGTGGGGGGAGTGAAGGCTACACCTTC
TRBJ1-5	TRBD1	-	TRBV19	CASRLRGQGANQPQHF	TGTGCCAGTAGGCTCAGGGGACAGGGGGCGAATCAGCCCCAGCATTTT
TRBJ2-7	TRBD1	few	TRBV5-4	CASSLDRGQTYEQYF	TGTGCCAGCAGCCTCGACAGGGGACAAACCTACGAGCAGTACTTC
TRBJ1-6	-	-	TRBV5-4	CASSLLADNSPLHF	TGTGCCAGCAGCTTGTTGGCTGATAATTCACCCCTCCACTTT
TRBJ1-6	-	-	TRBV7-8	CASSPDSLNSPLHF	TGTGCCAGCAGCCCGGACAGCCTTAATTCACCCCTCCACTTT
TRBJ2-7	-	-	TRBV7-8	CASSLRGDGSYEQYF	TGTGCCAGCAGTTTACGGGGAGACGGGTCCTACGAGCAGTACTTC
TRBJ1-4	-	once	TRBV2	CASSLWQTGGEKLFF	TGTGCCAGCAGTTTGTGGCAGACCGGCGGGGAAAAACTGTTTTTT
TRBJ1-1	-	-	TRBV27	CASSLKARGVTEAFF	TGTGCCAGCAGTTTAAAAGCCAGGGGTGTCACTGAAGCTTTCTTT
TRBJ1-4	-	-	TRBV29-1	CSFRTGVRNEKLFF	TGCAGCTTTCGAACCGGGGTCCGTAATGAAAAACTGTTTTTT
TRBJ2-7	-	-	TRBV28	CASSLASGFSYEQYF	TGTGCCAGCAGTTTGGCCTCGGGGTTCTCCTACGAGCAGTACTTC
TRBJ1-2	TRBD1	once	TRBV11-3	CASSLDLGRADRAKLYGYTF	TGTGCCAGCAGCTTAGATCTGGGAAGAGCGGACAGGGCAAAGTTATATGGCTACACCTTC
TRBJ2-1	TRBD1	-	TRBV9	CASSAVTGGGEQFF	TGTGCCAGCAGCGCTGTTACAGGGGGCGGTGAGCAGTTCTTC
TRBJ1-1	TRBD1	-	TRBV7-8	CASSPVDRVNTEAFF	TGTGCCAGCAGCCCGGTCGACAGGGTTAACACTGAAGCTTTCTTT
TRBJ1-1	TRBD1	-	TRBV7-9	CASSAWTGSGMNTEAFF	TGTGCCAGCAGCGCCTGGACAGGGAGCGGAATGAACACTGAAGCTTTCTTT
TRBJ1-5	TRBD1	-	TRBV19	CASSITRGRGSQPQHF	TGTGCCAGTAGTATCACCAGGGGGCGCGGGAGTCAGCCCCAGCATTTT
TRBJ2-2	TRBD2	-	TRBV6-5	CASATSGNTGELFF	TGTGCCAGCGCGACTAGCGGGAACACCGGGGAGCTGTTTTTT
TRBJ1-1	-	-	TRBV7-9	CASSLTGPNTEAFF	TGTGCCAGCAGCTTAACAGGGCCAAACACTGAAGCTTTCTTT
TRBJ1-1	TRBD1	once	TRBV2	CASRLDRGQNTEAFF	TGTGCCAGCAGGCTCGACAGGGGGCAGAACACTGAAGCTTTCTTT
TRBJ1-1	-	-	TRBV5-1	CASSANTQTEAFF	TGCGCCAGCAGCGCAAACACACAGACGGAAGCTTTCTTT
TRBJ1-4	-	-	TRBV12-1	CASSFEFCGGIGEKLFF	TGTGCCAGCAGCTTTGAGTTTTGCGGGGGTATTGGTGAAAAACTGTTTTTT
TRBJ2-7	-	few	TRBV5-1	CASSQGSSYEQYF	TGCGCCAGCAGCCAGGGGAGCTCCTACGAGCAGTACTTC
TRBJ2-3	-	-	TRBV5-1	CASSFVSAGAADTQYF	TGCGCCAGCAGCTTCGTCTCGGCGGGGGCCGCAGATACGCAGTATTTT
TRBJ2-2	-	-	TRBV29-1	CSVVGLIRGKTGELFF	TGCAGCGTTGTGGGTTTGATCAGGGGTAAAACCGGGGAGCTGTTTTTT
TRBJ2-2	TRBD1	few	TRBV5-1	CASSRDRGRGTNTGELFF	TGCGCCAGCAGCCGGGACAGGGGGCGAGGGACGAACACCGGGGAGCTGTTTTTT
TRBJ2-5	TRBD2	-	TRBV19	CASSIVASGEVETQYF	TGTGCCAGTAGTATTGTCGCTAGCGGGGAGGTAGAGACCCAGTACTTC
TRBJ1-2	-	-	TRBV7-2	CASSPRGVRHYGYTF	TGTGCCAGCAGCCCCCGGGGGGTACGTCACTATGGCTACACCTTC
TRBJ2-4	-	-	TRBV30	CAWSATTDIQYF	TGTGCCTGGAGTGCAACGACTGACATTCAGTACTTC
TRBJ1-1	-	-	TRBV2	CASSWGGTEAFF	TGTGCCAGCAGCTGGGGGGGCACTGAAGCTTTCTTT
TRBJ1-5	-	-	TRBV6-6	CASSYREVDQPQHF	TGTGCCAGCAGTTACAGGGAGGTGGATCAGCCCCAGCATTTT
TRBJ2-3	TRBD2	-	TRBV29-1	CSVESGTSGGPDTQYF	TGCAGCGTTGAGAGTGGGACTAGCGGGGGCCCAGATACGCAGTATTTT
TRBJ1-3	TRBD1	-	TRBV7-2	CATYRDREFGNTIYF	TGTGCCACCTACAGGGACAGGGAGTTTGGAAACACCATATATTTT
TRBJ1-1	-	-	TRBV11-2	CASSLNPRVSEAFF	TGTGCCAGCAGCTTGAATCCCAGGGTCTCTGAAGCTTTCTTT
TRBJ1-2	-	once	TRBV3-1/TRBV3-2	CASSQDSPGSYTF	TGTGCCAGCAGCCAAGATTCCCCAGGTAGCTACACCTTC
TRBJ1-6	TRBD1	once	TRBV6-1	CASSEAAGGRNSPLHF	TGTGCCAGCAGTGAAGCGGCAGGGGGCCGTAATTCACCCCTCCACTTT
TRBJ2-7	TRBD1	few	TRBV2	CASDRGPPDRCYF	TGTGCCAGCGACAGGGGGCCGCCCGATAGGTGTTACTTC
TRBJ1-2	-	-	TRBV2	CASRGTLYGYTF	TGTGCCAGCCGGGGGACCCTCTATGGCTACACCTTC
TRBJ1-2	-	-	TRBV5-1	CASSFTSYGYTF	TGCGCCAGCAGCTTCACCAGTTATGGCTACACCTTC
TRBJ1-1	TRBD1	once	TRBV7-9	CASSWTGQEAFF	TGTGCCAGCAGCTGGACAGGTCAAGAAGCTTTCTTT
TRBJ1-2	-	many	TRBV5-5	CASSFSGTMYGYTF	TGTGCCAGCAGCTTTTCCGGGACAATGTATGGCTACACCTTC
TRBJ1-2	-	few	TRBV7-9	CASSPAGRGEAGYTF	TGTGCCAGCAGCCCGGCTGGGAGAGGGGAGGCTGGCTACACCTTC
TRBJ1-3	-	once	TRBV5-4	CASSPSPKSSGNTIYF	TGTGCCAGCAGCCCGAGTCCGAAGAGCTCTGGAAACACCATATATTTT
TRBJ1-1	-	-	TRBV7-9	CASSKGKNTEAFF	TGTGCCAGCAGCAAGGGGAAGAACACTGAAGCTTTCTTT
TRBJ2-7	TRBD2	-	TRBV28	CASSGGLAEQYF	TGTGCCAGCAGTGGGGGACTAGCGGAGCAGTACTTC
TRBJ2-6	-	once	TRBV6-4	CASSANRAGANVLTF	TGTGCCAGCAGCGCCAACAGAGCTGGGGCCAACGTCCTGACTTTC
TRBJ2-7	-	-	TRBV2	CASSEIRGPYEQYF	TGTGCCAGCAGTGAGATTAGAGGTCCTTACGAGCAGTACTTC
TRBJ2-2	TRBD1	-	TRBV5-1	CASSVDRQNTGELFF	TGCGCCAGCAGCGTGGACAGGCAAAACACCGGGGAGCTGTTTTTT